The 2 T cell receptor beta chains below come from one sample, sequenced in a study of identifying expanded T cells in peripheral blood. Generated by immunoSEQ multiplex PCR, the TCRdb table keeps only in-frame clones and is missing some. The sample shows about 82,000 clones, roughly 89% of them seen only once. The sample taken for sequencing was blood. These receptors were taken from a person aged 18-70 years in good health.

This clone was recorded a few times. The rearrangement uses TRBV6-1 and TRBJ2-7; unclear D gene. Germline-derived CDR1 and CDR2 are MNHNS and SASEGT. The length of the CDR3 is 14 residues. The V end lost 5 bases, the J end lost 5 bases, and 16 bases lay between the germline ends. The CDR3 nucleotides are TGTGCCAGCAGTCGCCAGAACAAGTTTGACGAGCAGTACTTC. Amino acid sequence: CASSRQNKFDEQYF.

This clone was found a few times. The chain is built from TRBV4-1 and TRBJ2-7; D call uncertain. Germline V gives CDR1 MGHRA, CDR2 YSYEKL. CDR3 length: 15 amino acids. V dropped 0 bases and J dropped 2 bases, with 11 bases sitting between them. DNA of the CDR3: TGCGCCAGCAGCCAAGATTGGGCATCGACCTACGAGCAGTACTTC. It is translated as CASSQDWASTYEQYF.